This T cell receptor (beta chain) was captured by sequencing in a study of blood T cell repertoires in COVID-19. Study-wide context: PBMCs, B-cell-depleted T cells, or T cells were the source of the cDNA or gDNA that made up the material.

Trimming removed 4 bases from V and 2 bases from J; junction bases left unmatched: 10. The V gene's germline CDR1 is LGHDT and CDR2 YNNKEL (reference sequence). This CDR3 has 19 residues. Assignment of participants to cohorts was predicated upon participant-reported clinical history. Sequenced by immunoSEQ multiplex PCR; TCRdb stores in-frame clones only, minus some. The sample includes fewer than 250,000 clones, roughly 88% of them seen just once. The TCR originated in a woman in her thirties who had been exposed to COVID-19. What was sequenced was PBMCs or T cells enriched from blood (not recorded which). V usage is TRBV3-1 (or the pseudogene TRBV3-2) and J usage is TRBJ2-1; 14 nucleotides agree with TRBD2. CDR3 in amino acids: CASSLSGLAGGSPYNEQFF. The DNA of the CDR3 is TGTGCCAGCAGCCTCTCTGGACTAGCGGGAGGTAGCCCCTACAATGAGCAGTTCTTC.